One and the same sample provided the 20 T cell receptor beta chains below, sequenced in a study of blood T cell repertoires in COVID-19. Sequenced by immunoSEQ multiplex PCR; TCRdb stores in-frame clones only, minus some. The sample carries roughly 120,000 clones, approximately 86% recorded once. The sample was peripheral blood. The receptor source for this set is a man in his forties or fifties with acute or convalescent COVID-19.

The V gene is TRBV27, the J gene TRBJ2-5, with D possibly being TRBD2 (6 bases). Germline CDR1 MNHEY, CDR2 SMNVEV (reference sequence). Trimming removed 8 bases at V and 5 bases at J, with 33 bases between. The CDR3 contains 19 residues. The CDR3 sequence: CASGRSGSRGPDLRETQYF. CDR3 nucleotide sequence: TGTGCCAGCGGGCGGTCAGGATCGCGGGGCCCAGACCTCCGCGAGACCCAGTACTTC.

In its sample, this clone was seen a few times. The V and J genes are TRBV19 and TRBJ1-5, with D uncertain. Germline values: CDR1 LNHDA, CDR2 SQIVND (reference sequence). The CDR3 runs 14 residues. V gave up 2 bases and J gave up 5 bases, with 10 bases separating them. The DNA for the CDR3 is TGTGCCAGTAGTATATCACAGAATTATCAGCCCCAGCATTTT. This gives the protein CASSISQNYQPQHF.

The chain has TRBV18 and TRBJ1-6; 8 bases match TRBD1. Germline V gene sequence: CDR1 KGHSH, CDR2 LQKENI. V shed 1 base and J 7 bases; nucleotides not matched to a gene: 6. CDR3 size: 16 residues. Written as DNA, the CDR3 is TGTGCCAGCTCACCACAGTCACAGGGGGGCAATTCACCCCTCCACTTT. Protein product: CASSPQSQGGNSPLHF.

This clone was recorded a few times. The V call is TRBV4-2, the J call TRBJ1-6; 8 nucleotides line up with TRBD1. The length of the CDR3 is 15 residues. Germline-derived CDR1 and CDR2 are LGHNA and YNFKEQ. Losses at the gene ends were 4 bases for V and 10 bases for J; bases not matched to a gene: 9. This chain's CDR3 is CASSRSGTGESPLHF. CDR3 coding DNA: TGTGCCAGCAGCCGATCCGGGACAGGTGAATCACCCCTCCACTTT.

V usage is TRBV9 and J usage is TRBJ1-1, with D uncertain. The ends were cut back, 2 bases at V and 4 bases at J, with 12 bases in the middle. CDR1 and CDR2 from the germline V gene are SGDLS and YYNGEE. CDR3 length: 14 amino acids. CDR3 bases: TGTGCCAGCAGCGTCGGCCCCCCGGGCACTGAAGCTTTCTTT. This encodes CASSVGPPGTEAFF.

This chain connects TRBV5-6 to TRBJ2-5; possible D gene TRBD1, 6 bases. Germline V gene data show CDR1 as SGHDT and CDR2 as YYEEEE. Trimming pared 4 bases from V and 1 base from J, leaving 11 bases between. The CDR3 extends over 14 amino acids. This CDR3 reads CASSPDSIQETQYF. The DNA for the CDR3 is TGTGCCAGCAGCCCGGACAGCATCCAAGAGACCCAGTACTTC.

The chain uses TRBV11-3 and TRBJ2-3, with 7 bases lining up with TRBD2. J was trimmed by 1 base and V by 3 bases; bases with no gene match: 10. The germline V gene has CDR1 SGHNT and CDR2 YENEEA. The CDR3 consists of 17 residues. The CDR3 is CASSLGEGSSGTDTQYF. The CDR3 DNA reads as TGTGCCAGCAGCTTGGGGGAGGGCTCCTCGGGCACAGATACGCAGTATTTT.

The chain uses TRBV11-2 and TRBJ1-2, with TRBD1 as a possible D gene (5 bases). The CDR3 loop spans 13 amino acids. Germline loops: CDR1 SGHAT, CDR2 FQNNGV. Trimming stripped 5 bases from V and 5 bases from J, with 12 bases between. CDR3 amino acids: CASSLGTPYGYTF. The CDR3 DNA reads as TGTGCCAGCAGCCTCGGGACTCCATATGGCTACACCTTC.

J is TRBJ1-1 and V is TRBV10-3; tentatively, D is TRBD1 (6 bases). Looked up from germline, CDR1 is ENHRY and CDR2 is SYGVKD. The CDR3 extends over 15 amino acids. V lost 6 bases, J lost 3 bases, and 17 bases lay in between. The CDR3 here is CAISIGTTLDTEAFF. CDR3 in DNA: TGTGCCATCAGCATCGGGACAACGTTGGACACTGAAGCTTTCTTT.

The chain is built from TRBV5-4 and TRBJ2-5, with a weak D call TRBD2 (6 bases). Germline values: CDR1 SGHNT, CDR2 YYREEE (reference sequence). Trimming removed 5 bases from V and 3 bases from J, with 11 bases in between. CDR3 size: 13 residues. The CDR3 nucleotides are TGTGCCAGCAGATCGGGACTTGAAGAGACCCAGTACTTC. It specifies CASRSGLEETQYF.

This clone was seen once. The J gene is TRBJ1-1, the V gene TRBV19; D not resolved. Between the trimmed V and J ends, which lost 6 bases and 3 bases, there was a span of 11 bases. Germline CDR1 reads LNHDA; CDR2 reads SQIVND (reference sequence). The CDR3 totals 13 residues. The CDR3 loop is CASRHATYTEAFF. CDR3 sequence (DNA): TGTGCCAGTAGACACGCCACGTACACTGAAGCTTTCTTT.

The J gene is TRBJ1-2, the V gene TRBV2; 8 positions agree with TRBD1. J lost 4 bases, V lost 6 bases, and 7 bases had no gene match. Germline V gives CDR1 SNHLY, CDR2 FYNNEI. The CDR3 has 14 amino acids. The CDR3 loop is CASRRTGTFYGYTF. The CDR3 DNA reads TGTGCCAGCAGGCGGACAGGGACTTTCTATGGCTACACCTTC.

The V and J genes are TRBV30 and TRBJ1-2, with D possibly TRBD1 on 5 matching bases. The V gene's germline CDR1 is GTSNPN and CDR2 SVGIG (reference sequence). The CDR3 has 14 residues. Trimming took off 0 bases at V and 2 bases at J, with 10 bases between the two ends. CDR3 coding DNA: TGTGCCTGGAGTGTATCAACAGGAAACTATGGCTACACCTTC. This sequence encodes CAWSVSTGNYGYTF.

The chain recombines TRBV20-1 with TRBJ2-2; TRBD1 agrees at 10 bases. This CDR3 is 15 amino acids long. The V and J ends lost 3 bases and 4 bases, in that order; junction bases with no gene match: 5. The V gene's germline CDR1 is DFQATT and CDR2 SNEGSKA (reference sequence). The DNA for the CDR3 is TGCAGTGCTAGTCTGGGGACAGGGGCCACCGGGGAGCTGTTTTTT. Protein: CSASLGTGATGELFF.

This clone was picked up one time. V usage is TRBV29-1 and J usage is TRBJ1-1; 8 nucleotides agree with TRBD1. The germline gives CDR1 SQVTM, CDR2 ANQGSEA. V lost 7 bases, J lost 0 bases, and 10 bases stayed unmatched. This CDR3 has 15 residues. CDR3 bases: TGCAGCGCAAGAGACAGGGGACTACTGAACACTGAAGCTTTCTTT. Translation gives CSARDRGLLNTEAFF.

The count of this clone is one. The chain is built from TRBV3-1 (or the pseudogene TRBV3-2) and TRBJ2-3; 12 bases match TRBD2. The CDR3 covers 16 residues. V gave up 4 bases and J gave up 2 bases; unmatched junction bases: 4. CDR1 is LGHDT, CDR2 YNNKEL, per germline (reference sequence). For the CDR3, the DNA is TGTGCCAGCAGCCCGCTAGCGGGAGGGTCCACAGATACGCAGTATTTT. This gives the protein CASSPLAGGSTDTQYF.

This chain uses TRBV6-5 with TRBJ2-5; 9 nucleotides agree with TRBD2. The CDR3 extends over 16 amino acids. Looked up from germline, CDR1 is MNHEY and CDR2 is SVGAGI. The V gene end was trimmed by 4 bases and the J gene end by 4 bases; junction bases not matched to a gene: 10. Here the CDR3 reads CASSSRGSGSRETQYF. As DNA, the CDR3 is TGTGCCAGCAGTTCCCGGGGTAGCGGGAGTAGAGAGACCCAGTACTTC.

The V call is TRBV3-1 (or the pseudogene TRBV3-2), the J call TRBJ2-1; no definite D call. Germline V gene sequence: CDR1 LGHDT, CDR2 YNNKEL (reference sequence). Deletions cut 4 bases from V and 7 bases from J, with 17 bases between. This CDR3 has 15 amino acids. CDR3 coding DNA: TGTGCCAGCAGCCCCAGCATGGCAGGTGGAAATGAGCAGTTCTTC. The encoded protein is CASSPSMAGGNEQFF.

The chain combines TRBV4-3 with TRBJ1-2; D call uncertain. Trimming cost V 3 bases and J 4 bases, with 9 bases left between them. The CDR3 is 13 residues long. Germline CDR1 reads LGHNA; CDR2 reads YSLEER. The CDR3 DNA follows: TGCGCCAGCAGCCAGGGCCAGTCCTATGGCTACACCTTC. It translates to CASSQGQSYGYTF.

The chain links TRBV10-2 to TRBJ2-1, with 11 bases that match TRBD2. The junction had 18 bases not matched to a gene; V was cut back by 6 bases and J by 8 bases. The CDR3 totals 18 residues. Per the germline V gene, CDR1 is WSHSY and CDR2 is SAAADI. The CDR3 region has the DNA TGCGCCAGCAGCGTTAAAAAGCCGGGACTAGCGGTCCCCTATGAGCAGTTCTTC. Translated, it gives CASSVKKPGLAVPYEQFF.